These T cell receptor beta chains were read from a single sample in a study of shared clonotypes between healthy human individuals. Sequencing was performed with immunoSEQ multiplex PCR; in TCRdb, only in-frame clones are kept and a portion is missing. The sample contains some 1.5 million clones, 96% of which appear only once. Sample: naive CD4+ T cells sorted from blood. These receptors were obtained from a man aged 25 to 40 in good health. The CDR3 runs from the conserved cysteine through the conserved F or W. D genes are given only for firm matches.

TRBJ2-2 16 NA TRBV4-3 CASSRMGPPNTGELFF TGCGCCAGCAGCCGTATGGGGCCGCCTAACACCGGGGAGCTGTTTTTT
TRBJ2-1 13 NA TRBV6-1 CASSSGAGDEQFF TGTGCCAGCAGTAGTGGGGCGGGTGATGAGCAGTTCTTC
TRBJ2-3 16 TRBD2 TRBV5-4 CASSGPASGRMDTQYF TGTGCCAGCAGCGGTCCGGCTAGCGGGAGAATGGATACGCAGTATTTT
TRBJ2-3 16 NA TRBV4-1 CASSQEVYEMRDTQYF TGCGCCAGCAGCCAAGAGGTCTACGAAATGAGAGATACGCAGTATTTT
TRBJ1-3 14 NA TRBV5-1 CASSPTEAGNTIYF TGCGCCAGCAGCCCGACAGAAGCTGGAAACACCATATATTTT
TRBJ2-5 16 NA TRBV28 CASSLARLGRQETQYF TGTGCCAGCAGTTTGGCGCGCCTAGGGCGTCAAGAGACCCAGTACTTC
TRBJ2-3 16 NA TRBV5-4 CASSLKPGPPTDTQYF TGTGCCAGCAGCCTCAAGCCGGGACCTCCCACAGATACGCAGTATTTT
TRBJ2-7 19 TRBD2 TRBV7-9 CASSSPPGSGTSGITEQYF TGTGCCAGCAGCTCACCTCCGGGGTCCGGGACTAGCGGGATTACCGAGCAGTACTTC
TRBJ2-2 17 NA TRBV28 CASSLLSRGANTGELFF TGTGCCAGCAGTTTATTATCGAGAGGAGCGAACACCGGGGAGCTGTTTTTT
TRBJ1-2 13 NA TRBV7-3 CASSFEDGVGYTF TGTGCCAGCAGCTTCGAGGACGGGGTTGGCTACACCTTC
TRBJ2-2 15 NA TRBV4-1 CASSQEPARDGELFF TGCGCCAGCAGCCAAGAACCCGCGCGGGACGGGGAGCTGTTTTTT
TRBJ2-5 15 TRBD2 TRBV4-3 CASSQGLAGRETQYF TGCGCCAGCAGCCAAGGGCTAGCGGGACGAGAGACCCAGTACTTC
TRBJ1-4 17 NA TRBV6-1 CASSDEFLYGGNEKLFF TGTGCCAGCAGTGATGAGTTCTTGTATGGTGGTAATGAAAAACTGTTTTTT
TRBJ2-3 17 NA TRBV21-1 CASSKVTSGGGRDTQYF TGTGCCAGCAGCAAAGTGACTAGCGGCGGTGGGCGAGATACGCAGTATTTT
TRBJ2-7 14 TRBD2 TRBV11-2 CASSRGLAGVEQYF TGTGCCAGCAGCAGGGGACTAGCGGGAGTCGAGCAGTACTTC
TRBJ2-7 15 NA TRBV7-2 CASSSRQIHSYEQYF TGTGCCAGCAGCAGCAGACAGATACATTCCTACGAGCAGTACTTC
TRBJ2-3 18 TRBD2 TRBV5-1 CASSLARGLAGRSDTQYF TGCGCCAGCAGCTTGGCCCGGGGACTAGCGGGAAGGTCAGATACGCAGTATTTT
TRBJ2-7 14 NA TRBV5-1 CASSLSPGSDEQYF TGCGCCAGCAGCTTGTCCCCGGGTAGCGACGAGCAGTACTTC
TRBJ2-2 17 TRBD2 TRBV7-9 CASSPRLAGVVTGELFF TGTGCCAGCAGCCCCAGACTAGCGGGAGTAGTTACCGGGGAGCTGTTTTTT
TRBJ2-7 17 TRBD2 TRBV13 CASSLGSFGTSAYEQYF TGTGCCAGCAGCTTAGGGTCATTCGGGACTAGTGCCTACGAGCAGTACTTC
TRBJ2-7 15 NA TRBV28 CASSELASASYEQYF TGTGCCAGCAGTGAGCTGGCTAGCGCCTCCTACGAGCAGTACTTC
TRBJ2-1 15 TRBD1 TRBV27 CASSLRDRGDNEQFF TGTGCCAGCAGTCTCCGGGACAGGGGGGACAATGAGCAGTTCTTC
TRBJ2-7 17 NA TRBV11-2 CASSLNPYGFSSYEQYF TGTGCCAGCAGCTTAAACCCCTACGGCTTTAGCTCCTACGAGCAGTACTTC
TRBJ2-4 15 TRBD1 TRBV30 CAWSEGQERTNIQYF TGTGCCTGGAGCGAGGGACAGGAGCGGACAAACATTCAGTACTTC
TRBJ1-4 18 NA TRBV5-6 CASSSKTEIWATNEKLFF TGTGCCAGCAGTTCCAAGACAGAAATCTGGGCAACTAATGAAAAACTGTTTTTT
TRBJ2-2 16 NA TRBV28 CASSLTQGLYTGELFF TGTGCCAGCAGTTTAACCCAGGGGCTTTACACCGGGGAGCTGTTTTTT
TRBJ2-7 14 TRBD2 TRBV5-1 CASSTTSGIYEQYF TGCGCCAGCAGCACGACTAGCGGGATCTACGAGCAGTACTTC
TRBJ2-7 14 TRBD1 TRBV19 CASNTGGPSYEQYF TGTGCCAGTAACACAGGGGGCCCCTCCTACGAGCAGTACTTC
TRBJ1-1 12 NA TRBV29-1 CSVAGGNTEAFF TGCAGCGTTGCCGGGGGAAACACTGAAGCTTTCTTT
TRBJ2-3 14 TRBD2 TRBV9 CASSMGLAADTQYF TGTGCCAGCAGCATGGGACTAGCGGCAGATACGCAGTATTTT
TRBJ1-1 13 NA TRBV11-3 CASSPGVSAEAFF TGTGCCAGCAGCCCGGGGGTATCGGCTGAAGCTTTCTTT
TRBJ2-5 15 NA TRBV2 CASSEAARLRETQYF TGTGCCAGCAGTGAAGCGGCGCGACTGAGGGAGACCCAGTACTTC
TRBJ2-3 14 NA TRBV5-6 CASSWTGSTDTQYF TGTGCCAGCAGCTGGACCGGTTCCACAGATACGCAGTATTTT
TRBJ2-1 20 NA TRBV29-1 CSVELSWDREKPGLVLEQFF TGCAGCGTTGAACTAAGCTGGGACAGGGAAAAACCGGGACTAGTTCTTGAGCAGTTCTTC
TRBJ2-5 14 TRBD2 TRBV19 CASSKREPRETQYF TGTGCCAGTAGTAAGCGGGAGCCAAGGGAGACCCAGTACTTC